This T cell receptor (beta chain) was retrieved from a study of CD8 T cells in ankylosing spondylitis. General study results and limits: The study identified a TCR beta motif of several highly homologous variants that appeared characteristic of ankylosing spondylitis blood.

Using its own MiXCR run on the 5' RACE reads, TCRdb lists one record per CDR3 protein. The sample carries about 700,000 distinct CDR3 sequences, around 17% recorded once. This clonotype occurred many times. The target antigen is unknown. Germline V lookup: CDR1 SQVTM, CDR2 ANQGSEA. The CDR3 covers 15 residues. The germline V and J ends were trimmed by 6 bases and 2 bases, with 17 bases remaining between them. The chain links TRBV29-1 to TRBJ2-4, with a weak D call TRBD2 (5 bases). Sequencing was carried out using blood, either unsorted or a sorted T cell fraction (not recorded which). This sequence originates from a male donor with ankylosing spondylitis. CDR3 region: CSVGSATGTKNIQYF. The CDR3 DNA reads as TGCAGCGTCGGGTCGGCTACCGGGACCAAAAACATTCAGTACTTC.